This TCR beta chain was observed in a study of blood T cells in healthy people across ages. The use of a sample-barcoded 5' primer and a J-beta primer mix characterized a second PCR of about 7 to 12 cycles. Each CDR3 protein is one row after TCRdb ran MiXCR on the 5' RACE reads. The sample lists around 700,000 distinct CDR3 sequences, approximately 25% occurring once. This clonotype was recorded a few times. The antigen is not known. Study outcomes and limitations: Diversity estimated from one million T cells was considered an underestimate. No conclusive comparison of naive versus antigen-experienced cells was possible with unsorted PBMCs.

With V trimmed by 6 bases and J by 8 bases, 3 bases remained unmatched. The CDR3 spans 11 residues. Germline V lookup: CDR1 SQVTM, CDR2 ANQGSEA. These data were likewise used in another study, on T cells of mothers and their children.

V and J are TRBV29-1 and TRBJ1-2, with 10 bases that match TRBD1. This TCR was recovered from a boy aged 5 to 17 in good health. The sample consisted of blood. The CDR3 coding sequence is TGCAGCGTCGGACAGGGGGTGGGCTACACCTTC. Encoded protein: CSVGQGVGYTF.